A selection of T cell receptor beta chains follows, all from one sample in a study of CD8+ T cells in alopecia areata. The assay was immunoSEQ multiplex PCR, and TCRdb's table has in-frame clones only and misses some. The top ten hold roughly 12% of the sample, which has 190,000 or so clones, about 60% seen once. The input for sequencing was CD8+ T cells sorted from blood, taken at week 24, from a patient treated with tofacitinib. These receptors were collected from a human donor with alopecia areata. Both conserved end residues are part of each CDR3. Each record gives: CDR3 protein, CDR3 DNA, D gene, clone size, J gene, V gene. A D gene is named only where the DNA matches it firmly. Only part of the rows carry a size: once, few, many, or a class if the clone is expanded.

CALQGTGQGEETQYF,TGTGCCCTTCAAGGTACGGGACAGGGGGAAGAGACCCAGTACTTC,TRBD1,-,TRBJ2-5,TRBV6-1
CAIGRSGSSTDTQYF,TGTGCCATCGGACGGTCAGGGAGTAGCACAGATACGCAGTATTTT,-,-,TRBJ2-3,TRBV10-3
CSVDEPPGAGTDTQYF,TGCAGCGTTGACGAGCCTCCGGGGGCAGGCACAGATACGCAGTATTTT,-,few,TRBJ2-3,TRBV29-1
CASRLTRGGRSAQYF,TGTGCCAGCAGGCTCACACGTGGGGGCCGGTCGGCCCAGTACTTC,-,-,TRBJ2-5,TRBV6-5
CASSYKGSTDTQYF,TGTGCCAGCAGCTACAAGGGATCCACAGATACGCAGTATTTT,-,-,TRBJ2-3,TRBV7-8
CASSTGARTDTQYF,TGTGCCAGCAGTACCGGGGCCCGCACAGATACGCAGTATTTT,-,-,TRBJ2-3,TRBV6-5
CSVAPGGSELFF,TGCAGCGTTGCGCCAGGGGGCTCGGAGCTGTTTTTT,TRBD1,-,TRBJ2-2,TRBV29-1
CASSPEGTVEAFF,TGCGCCAGCAGCCCAGAGGGGACAGTAGAAGCTTTCTTT,TRBD1,-,TRBJ1-1,TRBV5-1
CASSVAGDSSYEQYF,TGTGCCAGCAGCGTAGCCGGGGACAGCTCCTACGAGCAGTACTTC,TRBD1,-,TRBJ2-7,TRBV9
CASGNSGANVLTF,TGTGCCAGCGGCAACTCTGGGGCCAACGTCCTGACTTTC,-,-,TRBJ2-6,TRBV11-2
CASSSVALRGYTF,TGTGCCAGCAGCTCGGTAGCCCTCCGTGGCTACACCTTC,-,few,TRBJ1-2,TRBV5-6
CASSPSQGANIQYF,TGTGCCAGCAGCCCGTCCCAGGGGGCCAACATTCAGTACTTC,TRBD1,-,TRBJ2-4,TRBV13
CASSLVSGGEETQYF,TGTGCCAGCAGCTTAGTTTCGGGAGGGGAAGAGACCCAGTACTTC,TRBD2,-,TRBJ2-5,TRBV11-3
CASTGGTLDGYTF,TGTGCCAGCACCGGGGGGACCCTTGATGGCTACACCTTC,-,few,TRBJ1-2,TRBV2
CASSNPLDKPYEQYF,TGTGCCAGCAGTAACCCCCTGGACAAGCCTTACGAGCAGTACTTC,-,few,TRBJ2-7,TRBV2
CASSRGQGPAGNTIYF,TGTGCCAGCAGCCGCGGGCAGGGACCGGCTGGAAACACCATATATTTT,-,-,TRBJ1-3,TRBV7-9
CASSLAGKWQPQHF,TGTGCCAGCAGTTTGGCAGGGAAGTGGCAGCCCCAGCATTTT,-,-,TRBJ1-5,TRBV27
CAWTPRGTGSTDTQYF,TGTGCCTGGACCCCTAGAGGGACAGGGAGCACAGATACGCAGTATTTT,TRBD1,-,TRBJ2-3,TRBV30
CASSLRTVDYGYTF,TGCGCCAGCAGCTTGCGGACAGTCGACTATGGCTACACCTTC,-,-,TRBJ1-2,TRBV5-1
CASSDSWSGYEQYF,TGTGCCAGCAGTGATTCGTGGAGCGGATACGAGCAGTACTTC,-,-,TRBJ2-7,TRBV25-1
CSVEGGDSPYNEQFF,TGCAGCGTTGAGGGGGGGGACAGTCCCTACAATGAGCAGTTCTTC,-,few,TRBJ2-1,TRBV29-1
CASSSGRFYEQYF,TGTGCCAGCAGTTCTGGACGGTTCTACGAGCAGTACTTC,-,-,TRBJ2-7,TRBV27
CATSRIGQGVGNEQFF,TGTGCCACCAGCAGAATTGGACAGGGGGTAGGCAATGAGCAGTTCTTC,TRBD1,-,TRBJ2-1,TRBV15
CASKTTEAFF,TGTGCCAGCAAGACTACTGAAGCTTTCTTT,-,-,TRBJ1-1,TRBV2
CSGSTRNEQFF,TGCAGCGGGTCGACGAGAAATGAGCAGTTCTTC,-,-,TRBJ2-1,TRBV29-1
CASSPGTGYEQYF,TGTGCCAGCAGTCCTGGGACAGGGTACGAGCAGTACTTC,TRBD1,-,TRBJ2-7,TRBV27
CASSPLTSGETQYF,TGTGCCAGCAGCCCCCTGACTAGCGGCGAGACCCAGTACTTC,TRBD2,-,TRBJ2-5,TRBV11-2
CASKNPSRKYGGELFF,TGTGCCAGCAAAAATCCCTCCCGAAAGTACGGCGGGGAGCTGTTTTTT,-,-,TRBJ2-2,TRBV27
CASSFQGGTDTQYF,TGTGCCAGCAGCTTTCAAGGGGGCACAGATACGCAGTATTTT,-,-,TRBJ2-3,TRBV13
CASSSQQGTDTQYF,TGTGCCAGCAGCTCCCAACAGGGGACGGATACGCAGTATTTT,TRBD1,-,TRBJ2-3,TRBV13
CSVGTSGGEWVSYNEQFF,TGCAGCGTTGGGACTAGCGGGGGGGAATGGGTTTCCTACAATGAGCAGTTCTTC,TRBD2,-,TRBJ2-1,TRBV29-1
CASSVGTGYSGNYGYTF,TGTGCCAGCAGCGTAGGAACAGGGTATTCGGGAAACTATGGCTACACCTTC,-,-,TRBJ1-2,TRBV9
CASSGAANEQFF,TGCGCCAGCAGTGGGGCCGCTAATGAGCAGTTCTTC,-,few,TRBJ2-1,TRBV5-1
CASSSGTYNEQFF,TGTGCCAGCAGCTCCGGGACTTACAATGAGCAGTTCTTC,-,-,TRBJ2-1,TRBV5-6
CSVELGVDTGELFF,TGCAGCGTTGAACTGGGAGTGGACACCGGGGAGCTGTTTTTT,-,-,TRBJ2-2,TRBV29-1
CAWTNTRDNEQFF,TGTGCCTGGACGAATACTCGGGACAATGAGCAGTTCTTC,-,-,TRBJ2-1,TRBV30
CASSLFRVVEQFF,TGTGCCAGCAGCTTATTCAGGGTGGTTGAGCAGTTCTTC,-,-,TRBJ2-1,TRBV7-2
CASSLTPGLGASSGANVLTF,TGCGCCAGCAGCCTTACGCCCGGACTGGGGGCCTCTTCTGGGGCCAACGTCCTGACTTTC,-,-,TRBJ2-6,TRBV5-1
CASSLREAGELFF,TGTGCCAGCAGTTTGAGGGAGGCCGGGGAGCTGTTTTTT,-,-,TRBJ2-2,TRBV27
CASSFPQESTDTQYF,TGCGCCAGCAGCTTTCCCCAGGAATCCACAGATACGCAGTATTTT,-,-,TRBJ2-3,TRBV5-1
CASSARDGGSYEQYF,TGCGCCAGCAGTGCGCGAGACGGGGGCTCCTACGAGCAGTACTTC,-,-,TRBJ2-7,TRBV5-1
CASSTGVGTDEQYF,TGTGCTAGCTCGACGGGGGTCGGGACCGACGAGCAGTACTTC,-,-,TRBJ2-7,TRBV12-5
CASSAAQGLGYTF,TGTGCCAGCAGCGCCGCCCAGGGGCTGGGCTACACCTTC,-,-,TRBJ1-2,TRBV7-9
CASSLNGYYYEQYF,TGTGCCAGCAGTTTAAACGGATACTACTACGAGCAGTACTTC,-,-,TRBJ2-7,TRBV27
CASSPPYGGIETQYF,TGTGCCAGCAGCCCTCCTTATGGGGGGATAGAGACCCAGTACTTC,-,few,TRBJ2-5,TRBV13
CSVAREGGYTF,TGCAGCGTTGCCAGGGAAGGAGGCTACACCTTC,-,many,TRBJ1-2,TRBV29-1